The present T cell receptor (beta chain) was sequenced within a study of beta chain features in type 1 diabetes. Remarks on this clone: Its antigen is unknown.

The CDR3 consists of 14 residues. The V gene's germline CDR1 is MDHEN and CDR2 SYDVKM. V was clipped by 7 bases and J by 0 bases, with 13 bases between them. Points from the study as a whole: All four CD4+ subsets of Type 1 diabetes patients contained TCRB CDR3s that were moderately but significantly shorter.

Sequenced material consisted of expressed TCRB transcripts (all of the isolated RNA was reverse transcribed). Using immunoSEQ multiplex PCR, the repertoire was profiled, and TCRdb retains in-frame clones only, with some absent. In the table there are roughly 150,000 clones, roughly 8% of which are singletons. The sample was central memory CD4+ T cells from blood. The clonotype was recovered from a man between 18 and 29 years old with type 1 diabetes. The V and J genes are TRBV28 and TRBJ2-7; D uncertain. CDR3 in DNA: TGTGCCAGCAATCCTCCCGGAGACTCCTACGAGCAGTACTTC. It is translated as CASNPPGDSYEQYF.